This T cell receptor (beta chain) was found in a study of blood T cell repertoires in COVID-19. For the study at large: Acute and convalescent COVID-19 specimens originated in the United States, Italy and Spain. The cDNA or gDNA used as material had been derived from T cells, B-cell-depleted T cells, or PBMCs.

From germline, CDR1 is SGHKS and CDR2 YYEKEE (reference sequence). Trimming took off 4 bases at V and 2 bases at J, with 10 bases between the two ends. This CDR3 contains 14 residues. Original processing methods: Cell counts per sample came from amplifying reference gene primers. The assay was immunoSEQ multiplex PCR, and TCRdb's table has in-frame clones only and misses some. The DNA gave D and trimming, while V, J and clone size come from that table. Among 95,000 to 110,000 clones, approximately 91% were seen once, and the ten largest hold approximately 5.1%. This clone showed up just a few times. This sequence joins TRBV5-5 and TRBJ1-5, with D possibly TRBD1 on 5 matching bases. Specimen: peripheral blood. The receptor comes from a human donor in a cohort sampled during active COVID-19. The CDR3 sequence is CASSRGGGNQPQHF. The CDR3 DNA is TGTGCCAGCAGCAGGGGAGGCGGCAATCAGCCCCAGCATTTT.